This entry is about one T cell receptor (beta chain). Its specificity is not known. This sample is part of a study of T-cell reconstitution after alpha-beta-depleted transplantation in children. Trimming shortened V by 0 bases and J by 7 bases, and 12 bases separated the two germline ends. The CDR3 consists of 14 residues. Germline V gene sequence: CDR1 SEHNR, CDR2 FQNEAQ (reference sequence). Study-level findings and limits: Some patients' high day-60 TCRbeta diversity was traced to surviving recipient T cells and thymic progenitors.

A library of TCRbeta sequences, prepared with unique molecular identifiers, was generated. TCRdb called the PCR reads again in MiXCR, with one record for every CDR3 protein. The table includes 300,000 to 400,000 distinct CDR3 sequences, roughly 21% detected once. The source material was PBMCs, mostly from graft donor cells, sampled 180 days after TCRalphabeta/CD19-depleted stem cell transplant. V usage is TRBV7-9 and J usage is TRBJ1-1; tentative D call: TRBD1 (6 bases). The TCR sequence derives from a male patient between 5 and 17 years old who had a stem cell transplant for acute lymphoblastic leukemia, so the T cells may come from the graft donor. In DNA, the CDR3 is TGTGCCAGCAGCTTAGCGGGAACAGGGAGTGAAGCTTTCTTT. It translates to CASSLAGTGSEAFF.